These T cell receptor beta chains were read from a single sample in a study of shared clonotypes between healthy human individuals. Data came from immunoSEQ multiplex PCR; TCRdb stores just in-frame clones and leaves some out. The data show more than 1.2 million clones, approximately 98.5% seen once. Material: naive CD4+ T cells sorted from blood. These receptors all come from a man aged 30-40 years in good health. Each CDR3 is given with its conserved first and last residue. A D gene is named only where the DNA matches it firmly. The size of a clone is reported for some rows only, either as once, few or many, or as a class for expanded clones.

CDR3 length | J gene | clone size | D gene | V gene | CDR3 protein | CDR3 DNA
16 | TRBJ1-1 | NA | TRBD1 | TRBV5-6 | CASSDGTGKLDTEAFF | TGTGCCAGCAGCGACGGGACAGGGAAACTGGACACTGAAGCTTTCTTT
13 | TRBJ2-7 | NA | TRBD1 | TRBV4-3 | CASSLGQGGEQYF | TGCGCCAGCAGCCTGGGACAGGGGGGGGAGCAGTACTTC
15 | TRBJ2-2 | NA | NA | TRBV5-1 | CASSPIAPNTGELFF | TGCGCCAGCAGCCCCATCGCCCCGAACACCGGGGAGCTGTTTTTT
13 | TRBJ2-1 | NA | NA | TRBV29-1 | CSVDGSSYNEQFF | TGCAGCGTTGACGGTAGCTCCTACAATGAGCAGTTCTTC
16 | TRBJ2-2 | NA | NA | TRBV1 | CTSSQVTSRGTGELFF | TGCACCAGCAGCCAAGTTACGTCTAGAGGCACCGGGGAGCTGTTTTTT
11 | TRBJ1-2 | once | NA | TRBV2 | CASRGINGYTF | TGTGCCAGCAGAGGGATCAATGGCTACACCTTC
14 | TRBJ1-2 | NA | NA | TRBV28 | CASSSGQPAYGYTF | TGTGCCAGCAGTTCCGGGCAGCCGGCTTATGGCTACACCTTC
16 | TRBJ2-7 | NA | TRBD2 | TRBV7-8 | CASSQREIGDPYEQYF | TGTGCCAGCAGCCAGCGGGAAATCGGAGATCCCTACGAGCAGTACTTC
15 | TRBJ1-4 | NA | NA | TRBV5-4 | CASSRRPATNEKLFF | TGTGCCAGCAGCCGTAGACCCGCAACTAATGAAAAACTGTTTTTT
13 | TRBJ2-2 | NA | NA | TRBV4-1 | CASNKRGTGELFF | TGCGCCAGCAACAAAAGAGGAACCGGGGAGCTGTTTTTT
12 | TRBJ2-7 | NA | NA | TRBV5-4 | CASSFNTYEQYF | TGTGCCAGCAGCTTCAACACCTACGAGCAGTACTTC
12 | TRBJ2-7 | NA | TRBD2 | TRBV29-1 | CSAGGLAHEQYF | TGCAGCGCGGGGGGACTAGCCCACGAGCAGTACTTC
16 | TRBJ1-3 | NA | NA | TRBV18 | CASSPLDVNSGNTIYF | TGTGCCAGCTCACCGCTGGACGTCAACTCTGGAAACACCATATATTTT
15 | TRBJ2-2 | NA | TRBD1 | TRBV5-1 | CASSSTGGNTGELFF | TGCGCCAGCAGCTCGACAGGGGGCAACACCGGGGAGCTGTTTTTT
15 | TRBJ2-1 | once | TRBD1 | TRBV18 | CASSPPDRNYNEQFF | TGTGCCAGCTCACCACCGGACAGGAATTACAATGAGCAGTTCTTC
14 | TRBJ2-3 | NA | NA | TRBV5-1 | CASSLSRVADTQYF | TGCGCCAGCAGCTTGTCCAGGGTAGCGGATACGCAGTATTTT
13 | TRBJ1-1 | NA | NA | TRBV9 | CASSPQGRAEAFF | TGTGCCAGCAGCCCTCAGGGGAGGGCTGAAGCTTTCTTT
15 | TRBJ1-5 | NA | NA | TRBV5-1 | CASSVGVDSNQPQHF | TGCGCCAGCAGCGTTGGTGTGGATAGCAATCAGCCCCAGCATTTT
12 | TRBJ2-3 | NA | NA | TRBV6-6 | CASSHPRDTQYF | TGTGCCAGCAGTCATCCCAGGGATACGCAGTATTTT
13 | TRBJ1-2 | NA | NA | TRBV5-1 | CASSWTSDGGYTF | TGCGCCAGCAGCTGGACCTCTGATGGCGGCTACACCTTC
15 | TRBJ1-1 | NA | NA | TRBV6-1 | CASRGLGGRNTEAFF | TGTGCCAGCAGGGGATTGGGGGGGCGGAACACTGAAGCTTTCTTT
15 | TRBJ1-3 | NA | NA | TRBV5-8 | CASSLEGVVGNTIYF | TGTGCCAGCAGCTTGGAAGGGGTCGTTGGAAACACCATATATTTT
14 | TRBJ2-3 | NA | NA | TRBV7-2 | CASRIGAGTDTQYF | TGTGCCAGCAGAATCGGGGCCGGCACAGATACGCAGTATTTT